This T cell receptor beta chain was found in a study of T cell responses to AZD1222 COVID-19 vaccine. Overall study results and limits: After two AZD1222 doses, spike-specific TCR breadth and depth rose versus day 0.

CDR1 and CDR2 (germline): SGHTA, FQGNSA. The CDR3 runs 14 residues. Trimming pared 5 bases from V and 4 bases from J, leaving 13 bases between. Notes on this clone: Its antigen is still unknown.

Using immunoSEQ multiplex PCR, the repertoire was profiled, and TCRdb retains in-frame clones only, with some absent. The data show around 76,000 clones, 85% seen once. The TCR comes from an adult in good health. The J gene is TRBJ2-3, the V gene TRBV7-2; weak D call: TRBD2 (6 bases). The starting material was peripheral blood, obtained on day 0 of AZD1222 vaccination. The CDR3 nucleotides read TGTGCCAGCAGCCGTACTAGCCCCCCAGATACGCAGTATTTT. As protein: CASSRTSPPDTQYF. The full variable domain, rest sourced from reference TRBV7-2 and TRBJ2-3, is GAGVSQSPSNKVTEKGKDVELRCDPISGHTALYWYRQSLGQGLEFLIYFQGNSAPDKSGLPSDRFSAERTGGSVSTLTIQRTQQEDSAVYLCASSRTSPPDTQYFGPGTRLTVL.